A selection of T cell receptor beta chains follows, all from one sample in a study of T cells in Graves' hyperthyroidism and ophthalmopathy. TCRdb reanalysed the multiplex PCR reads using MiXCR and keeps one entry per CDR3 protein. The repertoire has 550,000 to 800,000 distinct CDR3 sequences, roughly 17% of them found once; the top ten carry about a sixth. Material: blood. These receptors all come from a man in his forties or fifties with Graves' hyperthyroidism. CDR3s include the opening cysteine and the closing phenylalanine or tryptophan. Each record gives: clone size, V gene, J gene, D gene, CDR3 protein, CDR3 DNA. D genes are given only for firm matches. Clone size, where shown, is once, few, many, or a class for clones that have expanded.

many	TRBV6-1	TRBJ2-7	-	CASSWPEGYEQYF	TGTGCCAGCAGTTGGCCGGAGGGATACGAGCAGTACTTC
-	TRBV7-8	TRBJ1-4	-	CASSLMAQSGEKLFF	TGTGCCAGCAGCCTAATGGCACAATCGGGGGAAAAACTGTTTTTT
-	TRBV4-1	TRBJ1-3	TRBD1	CASSQVWDRPSDTIYF	TGCGCCAGCAGCCAAGTCTGGGACAGGCCATCGGACACCATATATTTT
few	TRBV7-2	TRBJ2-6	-	CASSLLSSRTGANVLTF	TGTGCCAGCAGCTTATTATCGTCTCGAACTGGGGCCAACGTCCTGACTTTC
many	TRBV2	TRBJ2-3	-	CASRPGVSTDTQYF	TGTGCCAGCCGACCGGGAGTCAGCACAGATACGCAGTATTTT
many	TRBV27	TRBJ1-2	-	CASSLRGANYGYTF	TGTGCCAGCAGTTTACGGGGAGCAAACTATGGCTACACCTTC
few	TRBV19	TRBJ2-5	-	CASTTEWGETQYF	TGTGCCAGTACTACTGAGTGGGGAGAGACCCAGTACTTC
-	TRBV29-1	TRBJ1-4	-	CSVAGTTNEKLFF	TGCAGCGTCGCAGGGACAACTAATGAAAAACTGTTTTTT
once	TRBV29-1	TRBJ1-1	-	CSVVRGTPEAFF	TGCAGCGTTGTGAGGGGGACCCCTGAAGCTTTCTTT
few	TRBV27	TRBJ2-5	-	CASSLEGRNRETQYF	TGTGCCAGCAGTTTAGAGGGACGCAATCGGGAGACCCAGTACTTC
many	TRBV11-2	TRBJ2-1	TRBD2	CASVTSGSYNEQFF	TGTGCCAGCGTCACTAGCGGGAGTTACAATGAGCAGTTCTTC
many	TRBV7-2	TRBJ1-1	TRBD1	CASTSGQGARTEAFF	TGTGCCAGCACCAGTGGACAGGGGGCAAGGACTGAAGCTTTCTTT
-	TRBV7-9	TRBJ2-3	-	CASSSVQVSTDTQYF	TGTGCCAGCAGCTCAGTACAGGTTAGCACAGATACGCAGTATTTT
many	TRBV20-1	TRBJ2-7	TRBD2	CSARDGGRAVEQYF	TGCAGTGCTAGAGATGGCGGGAGGGCCGTCGAGCAGTACTTC
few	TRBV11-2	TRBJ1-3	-	CASSPTQGSGNTIYF	TGTGCCAGCAGCCCCACTCAGGGATCGGGAAACACCATATATTTT
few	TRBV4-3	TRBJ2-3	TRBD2	CASSQEGLAGADTQYF	TGCGCCAGCAGCCAAGAAGGACTAGCGGGAGCAGATACGCAGTATTTT
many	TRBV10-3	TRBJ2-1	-	CAISESLLRTEKDEQFF	TGTGCCATCAGTGAGTCGCTTCTTCGGACAGAAAAGGATGAGCAGTTCTTC
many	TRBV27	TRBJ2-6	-	CASSFSGGANVLTF	TGTGCCAGCAGTTTCTCCGGTGGGGCCAACGTCCTGACTTTC
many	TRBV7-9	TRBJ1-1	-	CASSSRWETEAFF	TGTGCCAGCAGCTCGCGTTGGGAGACTGAAGCTTTCTTT
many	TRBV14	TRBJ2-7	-	CASSPGGIWYEQYF	TGTGCCAGCAGCCCGGGGGGCATCTGGTACGAGCAGTACTTC
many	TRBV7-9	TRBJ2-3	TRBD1	CASSSGTVNTDTQYF	TGTGCCAGCAGCTCCGGGACAGTTAACACAGATACGCAGTATTTT
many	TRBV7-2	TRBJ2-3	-	CASSFFSDTQYF	TGTGCCAGCAGCTTTTTTAGTGATACGCAGTATTTT
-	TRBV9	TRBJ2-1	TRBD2	CASSVREGRNEQFF	TGTGCCAGCAGCGTCCGGGAGGGCCGCAATGAGCAGTTCTTC
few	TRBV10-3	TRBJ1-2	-	CAISESDTPNYGYTF	TGTGCCATCAGTGAGTCGGACACTCCAAACTATGGCTACACCTTC
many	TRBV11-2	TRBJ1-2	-	CASSLGGRSDYGYTF	TGTGCCAGCAGCTTAGGGGGCAGGTCTGACTATGGCTACACCTTC
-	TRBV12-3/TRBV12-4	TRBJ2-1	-	CASSFTPSSYNEQFF	TGTGCCAGCAGTTTTACTCCGAGCTCCTACAATGAGCAGTTCTTC
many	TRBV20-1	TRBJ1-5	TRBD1	CSAEYRGSNQPQHF	TGCAGTGCTGAATACAGGGGTAGCAATCAGCCCCAGCATTTT
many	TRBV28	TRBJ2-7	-	CASSPPYFSYEQYF	TGTGCCAGCAGTCCTCCCTATTTTAGCTACGAGCAGTACTTC
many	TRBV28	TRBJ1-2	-	CASSSPGQNDGYTF	TGTGCCAGCAGTTCACCGGGGCAGAATGATGGCTACACCTTC
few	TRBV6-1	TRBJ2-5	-	CASSEIGVTSETQYF	TGTGCCAGCAGTGAAATTGGGGTGACATCGGAGACCCAGTACTTC
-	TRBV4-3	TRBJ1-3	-	CASSRLQFSGNTIYF	TGCGCCAGCAGCCGCTTACAGTTCTCTGGAAACACCATATATTTT
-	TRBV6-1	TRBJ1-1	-	CASPERDGWTEASF	TGTGCCAGTCCCGAGAGGGACGGGTGGACTGAAGCTTCCTTT
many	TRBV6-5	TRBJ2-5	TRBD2	CASSYSRDTLAGVLETQYF	TGTGCCAGCAGTTACTCCCGGGACACGCTAGCGGGAGTACTGGAGACCCAGTACTTC
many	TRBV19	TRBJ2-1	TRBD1	CASSTGQSSYNEQFF	TGTGCCAGTAGTACGGGACAGAGCTCCTACAATGAGCAGTTCTTC
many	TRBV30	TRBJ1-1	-	CAWIRTDMNTEAFF	TGTGCCTGGATCCGGACAGATATGAACACTGAAGCTTTCTTT
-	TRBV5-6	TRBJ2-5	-	CASTWGAVQETQYF	TGTGCCAGCACCTGGGGGGCAGTCCAAGAGACCCAGTACTTC
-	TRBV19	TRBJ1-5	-	CASSIGSQPQHF	TGTGCCAGTAGTATAGGAAGTCAGCCCCAGCATTTT
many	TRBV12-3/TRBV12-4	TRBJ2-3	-	CASSPRGQDRTDTQYF	TGTGCCAGCAGTCCCCGGGGGCAGGACCGCACAGATACGCAGTATTTT
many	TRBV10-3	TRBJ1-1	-	CAISDYVRGTEAFF	TGTGCCATCAGTGATTACGTGCGTGGCACTGAAGCTTTCTTT
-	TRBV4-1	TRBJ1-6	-	CASSQDGLGAGPLHF	TGCGCCAGCAGCCAAGACGGACTGGGGGCAGGGCCCCTCCACTTT
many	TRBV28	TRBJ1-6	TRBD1	CASSLRGLAPNNSPLHF	TGTGCCAGCAGTTTAAGGGGGCTGGCTCCAAATAATTCACCCCTCCACTTT
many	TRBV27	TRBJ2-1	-	CASSLGVGNEQFF	TGTGCCAGCAGCTTGGGGGTGGGGAATGAGCAGTTCTTC
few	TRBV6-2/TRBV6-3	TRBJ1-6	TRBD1	CAISDRGRSPLHF	TGTGCCATCTCAGACAGGGGACGTTCACCCCTCCACTTT
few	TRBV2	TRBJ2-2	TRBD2	CASGGLATGELFF	TGTGCCAGCGGGGGACTAGCCACCGGGGAGCTGTTTTTT
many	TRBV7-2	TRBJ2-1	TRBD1	CASSLGDRAGGNEQFF	TGTGCCAGCAGCTTAGGGGATCGGGCAGGGGGCAATGAGCAGTTCTTC
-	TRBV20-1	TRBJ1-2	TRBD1	CSATQGGRLNYGYTF	TGCAGTGCAACCCAAGGGGGCCGCCTTAACTATGGCTACACCTTC
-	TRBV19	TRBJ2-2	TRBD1	CASSSGTAANTGELFF	TGTGCCAGTAGTTCTGGGACAGCCGCGAACACCGGGGAGCTGTTTTTT
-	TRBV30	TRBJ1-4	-	CAWSVSRLGEKLFF	TGTGCCTGGAGTGTATCCAGGCTCGGCGAAAAACTGTTTTTT
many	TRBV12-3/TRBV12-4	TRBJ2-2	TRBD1	CASSEGTDPNTGELFF	TGTGCCAGCAGCGAAGGGACAGATCCGAACACCGGGGAGCTGTTTTTT
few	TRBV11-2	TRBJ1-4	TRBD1	CASSPWDRPGKLFF	TGTGCCAGCAGCCCATGGGACAGGCCAGGAAAACTGTTTTTT
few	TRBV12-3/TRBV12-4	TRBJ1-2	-	CASNTGQAGYGYTF	TGTGCCAGCAATACGGGGCAGGCGGGCTATGGCTACACCTTC
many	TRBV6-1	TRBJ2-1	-	CASNIGNEQFF	TGTGCCAGCAACATCGGGAATGAGCAGTTCTTC
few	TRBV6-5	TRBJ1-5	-	CASSSVGGGNQPQHF	TGTGCCAGCAGTTCAGTCGGAGGAGGCAATCAGCCCCAGCATTTT
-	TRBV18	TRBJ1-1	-	CASSPSRPTEAFF	TGTGCCAGCTCACCATCCAGACCCACTGAAGCTTTCTTT
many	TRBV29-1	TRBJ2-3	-	CSVAGHSTDTQYF	TGCAGCGTTGCGGGACATTCCACAGATACGCAGTATTTT
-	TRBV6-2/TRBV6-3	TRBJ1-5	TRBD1	CASRGGTGDQPQHF	TGTGCCAGCAGGGGTGGGACAGGGGATCAGCCCCAGCATTTT
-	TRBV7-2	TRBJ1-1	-	CASSPAPRNTEAFF	TGTGCCAGCAGCCCAGCCCCTCGGAACACTGAAGCTTTCTTT
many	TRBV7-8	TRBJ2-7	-	CASSFGAGYYYEQYF	TGTGCCAGCAGCTTCGGGGCAGGCTACTACTACGAGCAGTACTTC
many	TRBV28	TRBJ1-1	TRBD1	CASSSGTGISTEAFF	TGTGCCAGCAGTTCAGGGACAGGGATCAGCACTGAAGCTTTCTTT